Listed below are T cell receptor beta chains from one sample, sequenced in a study of OX40 agonist ivuxolimab in advanced cancers. Produced via immunoSEQ multiplex PCR; TCRdb's table is partial and in-frame only. The data contain over 50,000 clones, more than 65% of them singletons. Specimen: CD4+ or CD8+ T cells sorted from blood, collected in a trial of the OX40 agonist ivuxolimab. The receptors stem from an adult with an advanced solid tumor such as melanoma, head and neck, liver or kidney cancer. Each CDR3 is given with its conserved first and last residue. The D gene is left open where the match is weak. Clone size is shown for a subset of rows, as once, few, many or a class of expanded clone.

j_gene,abundance,d_gene,v_gene,CDR3aa,CDR3nt
TRBJ2-2,.,.,TRBV2,CASSVITGELFF,TGTGCCAGCAGCGTCATCACCGGGGAGCTGTTTTTT
TRBJ2-7,few,TRBD1,TRBV5-4,CASSLWDRVTEQYF,TGTGCCAGCAGCTTGTGGGACAGGGTAACCGAGCAGTACTTC
TRBJ2-7,once,TRBD1,TRBV7-8,CASSPTGQGFSYEQYF,TGTGCCAGCAGTCCCACGGGACAGGGGTTCTCCTACGAGCAGTACTTC
TRBJ2-6,.,.,TRBV19,CASSIHNSGANVLTF,TGTGCCAGTAGTATACACAACTCTGGGGCCAACGTCCTGACTTTC
TRBJ2-1,.,TRBD2,TRBV5-1,CASSLEGTSGWDEQFF,TGCGCCAGCAGCTTGGAGGGGACTAGCGGGTGGGATGAGCAGTTCTTC
TRBJ1-1,.,TRBD1,TRBV4-2,CASSQVVRGTEAFF,TGTGCCAGCAGCCAAGTCGTCAGGGGGACTGAAGCTTTCTTT
TRBJ2-5,.,TRBD1,TRBV5-5,CASSRDRVQTQYF,TGTGCCAGCAGCCGGGACAGGGTTCAGACCCAGTACTTC
TRBJ2-7,.,.,TRBV6-5,CASSYVSGGYEQYF,TGTGCCAGCAGTTACGTGAGCGGTGGCTACGAGCAGTACTTC
TRBJ2-2,.,.,TRBV18,CASSPGEATGELFF,TGTGCCAGCTCCCCGGGGGAGGCGACCGGGGAGCTGTTTTTT
TRBJ2-2,.,.,TRBV28,CASRYNTGELFF,TGTGCCAGCAGATACAACACCGGGGAGCTGTTTTTT
TRBJ1-2,.,TRBD1,TRBV27,CASSLNGAGGYGYTF,TGTGCCAGCAGTTTAAACGGGGCAGGGGGCTATGGCTACACCTTC
TRBJ1-3,.,.,TRBV15,CATSRDRNSGNTIYF,TGTGCCACCAGCAGAGATCGGAATTCTGGAAACACCATATATTTT
TRBJ1-1,once,TRBD1,TRBV7-9,CASSLDTGQAMNTEAFF,TGTGCCAGCAGCTTAGATACCGGACAGGCCATGAACACTGAAGCTTTCTTT
TRBJ1-1,.,.,TRBV6-5,CASSYSRGADTEAFF,TGTGCCAGCAGTTACTCGAGGGGCGCGGACACTGAAGCTTTCTTT
TRBJ2-7,.,.,TRBV6-5,CASRGSYSYEQYF,TGTGCCAGCAGGGGGTCTTACTCCTACGAGCAGTACTTC
TRBJ1-2,.,TRBD1,TRBV28,CASRTGTGGYGYTF,TGTGCCAGCAGAACCGGGACAGGGGGCTATGGCTACACCTTC
TRBJ2-1,.,.,TRBV7-7,CASSLAPQAYNEQFF,TGTGCCAGCAGCTTAGCTCCACAGGCCTACAATGAGCAGTTCTTC